The 31 T cell receptor beta chains below come from one sample, sequenced in a study of post-analysis software for immune sequencing data. Study results and limitations: Comparison of patients with controls showed four or five TRBV segments more frequent in patients, TRBV5-6, TRBV5-1 and TRBV20-1 among them.

Antigens of these TCRs are unknown. Prepared TCR beta cDNA libraries contained unique molecular identifiers. TCRdb ran MiXCR on the PCR reads and lists one entry per CDR3 protein. The table includes hundreds of thousands of distinct CDR3 sequences, less than 35% detected once. Sequenced: blood. These receptor sequences come from a girl aged 5-17 years with multiple sclerosis.

The CDR3: CASSSTGTSGTGELFF. In nucleotides, the CDR3 is TGCGCCAGCAGCTCCACCGGGACTAGCGGAACCGGGGAGCTGTTTTTT. This sequence joins TRBV5-1 and TRBJ2-2, with 11 bases that match TRBD2. The trim removed 3 bases at V and 5 bases at J, leaving 6 bases unmatched. CDR1 SGHRS and CDR2 YFSETQ come from the germline V gene. CDR3 length: 16 residues.

The CDR3: CASSFRLAGGQFF. CDR3 bases: TGTGCCAGCAGCTTTAGGCTAGCGGGGGGGCAGTTCTTC. The V call is TRBV7-6, the J call TRBJ2-1, with 11 positions matching TRBD2. CDR1 is SGHVS, CDR2 FNYEAQ, per germline. J was trimmed by 12 bases and V by 3 bases; bases with no gene match: 4. The CDR3 has 13 residues.

The chain couples TRBV15 to TRBJ2-1; 7 bases fit TRBD1. The CDR3 runs to 15 residues. J was trimmed by 8 bases and V by 0 bases; bases with no gene match: 7. Germline V gives CDR1 LNHNV, CDR2 YYDKDF (reference sequence). The CDR3 loop reads CATSRERNRGDEQFF. The CDR3 nucleotides are TGTGCCACCAGCAGAGAAAGGAACAGGGGCGATGAGCAGTTCTTC.

The V call is TRBV11-2, the J call TRBJ2-2; TRBD1 matches at 9 bases. Trimming removed 7 bases from V and 6 bases from J; junction bases left unmatched: 9. Germline CDR1 is SGHAT and CDR2 is FQNNGV. This CDR3 is 15 amino acids long. The CDR3: CASTETGGIAGELFF. Written as DNA, the CDR3 is TGTGCCAGCACCGAGACAGGGGGAATTGCCGGGGAGCTGTTTTTT.

The genes are TRBV6-5 and TRBJ1-6; 7 nucleotides agree with TRBD1. The CDR3 has 14 amino acids. V lost 6 bases and J lost 9; bases outside the gene matches: 8. CDR1 is MNHEY and CDR2 is SVGAGI in the germline V gene. Written as DNA, the CDR3 is TGTGCCAGCAGCCAAGGACAGGCCCCTTCACCCCTCCACTTT. Translating gives CASSQGQAPSPLHF.

The V call is TRBV15, the J call TRBJ2-1; possible D gene TRBD2, 6 bases. The CDR3 runs to 16 residues. Germline CDR1 is LNHNV and CDR2 is YYDKDF (reference sequence). V dropped 0 bases and J dropped 8 bases, with 17 bases sitting between them. CDR3 in DNA: TGTGCCACCAGCAGAGAAGGGACTCTGGTAGTGGATGAGCAGTTCTTC. This translates into CATSREGTLVVDEQFF. The full variable domain, rest sourced from reference TRBV15 and TRBJ2-1, is DAMVIQNPRYQVTQFGKPVTLSCSQTLNHNVMYWYQQKSSQAPKLLFHYYDKDFNNEADTPDNFQSRRPNTSFCFLDIRSPGLGDTAMYLCATSREGTLVVDEQFFGPGTRLTVL.

The V and J genes are TRBV12-3 or TRBV12-4 and TRBJ1-2, with TRBD1 as a possible D gene (6 bases). There are 14 residues in the CDR3. The V end lost 4 bases, the J end lost 0 bases, and 9 bases lay between the germline ends. The CDR3 DNA follows: TGTGCCAGCAGTTACAGGGAAGCTAACTATGGCTACACCTTC. Amino acids: CASSYREANYGYTF.

This chain links TRBV29-1 with TRBJ2-7; 11 nucleotides align to TRBD1. The CDR3 covers 11 residues. Germline loops: CDR1 SQVTM, CDR2 ANQGSEA. V was pared by 7 bases and J by 5 bases, with 1 base of the junction left unmatched. The CDR3 spells CSGGQGDEQYF. The DNA of the CDR3 is TGCAGCGGGGGACAGGGGGACGAGCAGTACTTC.

The rearrangement uses TRBV6-2 or TRBV6-3 and TRBJ2-1; 7 nucleotides align to TRBD2. This CDR3 is 15 amino acids long. V was clipped by 5 bases and J by 8 bases; unmatched bases: 12. CDR1 MNHEY and CDR2 SVGEGT come from the germline V gene. In nucleotides, the CDR3 is TGTGCCAGCAGTCCCCGAGCGGGACGGGGGGATGAGCAGTTCTTC. Translated: CASSPRAGRGDEQFF.

This chain links TRBV5-8 with TRBJ1-4, with 9 nucleotides matching TRBD1. Germline trimming cut 4 bases from V and 8 bases from J; bases unmatched to any gene: 12. Germline CDR1 reads SGHTS; CDR2 reads YDEGEE. CDR3 length equals 16 residues. The CDR3 here is CASSQYTGTGYEKLFF. For the CDR3, the DNA is TGTGCCAGCAGCCAATATACCGGGACAGGGTACGAAAAACTGTTTTTT.

The rearrangement joins TRBV28 to TRBJ1-5, with TRBD1 as a possible D gene (5 bases). V lost 6 bases and J lost 9, with 15 bases in between. The CDR3 extends over 13 amino acids. Germline CDR1 is MDHEN and CDR2 is SYDVKM. The CDR3 DNA is TGTGCCAGCAGCAAGGGGCTGGTGGGGCCCCAGCATTTT. Its translation: CASSKGLVGPQHF.

This chain links TRBV3-1 with TRBJ2-4, with D tentatively TRBD2 (5 bases). V lost 6 bases to trimming and J lost 5 bases, with 20 bases between them. The CDR3 is made up of 16 amino acids. CDR1 LGHDT and CDR2 YNNKEL come from the germline V gene (reference sequence). CDR3 DNA sequence: TGTGCCAGCAGTCCCAGAGTCGACTACGGTGAAAACATTCAGTACTTC. This gives the protein CASSPRVDYGENIQYF.

Points on this clonotype: Mismatch with germline at one junction end may stem from a read error. The chain carries TRBV6-2 or TRBV6-3 and TRBJ2-6; D possibly uses TRBD1 or TRBD2 (6 bases each). The CDR3 loop spans 18 amino acids. Germline assignment: CDR1 MNHEY and CDR2 SVGEGT. CDR3 residues: CASSYPRDTGSGANVPTF. CDR3 bases: TGTGCCAGCAGTTATCCGCGGGACACCGGCTCTGGGGCCAACGTCCCGACTTTC.

The table lists this clonotype with a few counts. This sequence joins TRBV5-1 and TRBJ2-1, with TRBD2 identical over 10 bases. The germline CDR1 and CDR2 sequences are SGHRS and YFSETQ. The CDR3 spans 18 residues. V lost 0 bases and J lost 8; bases outside the gene matches: 14. The CDR3 DNA reads TGCGCCAGCAGCTTGGAAATCGGCCGACTAGCGGGTAGGGATGAGCAGTTCTTC. Its translation is CASSLEIGRLAGRDEQFF.

This clonotype was seen only a few times. The chain couples TRBV29-1 to TRBJ1-2, with a weak D call TRBD1 (5 bases). The CDR3 totals 12 residues. V lost 3 bases, J lost 2 bases, and 7 bases lay in between. Per germline, CDR1 SQVTM and CDR2 ANQGSEA. This chain's CDR3 is CSVDPGNYGYTF. As DNA, the CDR3 is TGCAGCGTTGATCCAGGGAACTATGGCTACACCTTC. Full variable domain (missing parts from reference TRBV29-1 and TRBJ1-2): SAVISQKPSRDICQRGTSLTIQCQVDSQVTMMFWYRQQPGQSLTLIATANQGSEATYESGFVIDKFPISRPNLTFSTLTVSNMSPEDSSIYLCSVDPGNYGYTFGSGTRLTVV.

This clonotype was detected only a few times. The V call is TRBV20-1, the J call TRBJ1-2, with D perhaps TRBD1 (6 bases). This CDR3 contains 13 residues. From germline, CDR1 is DFQATT and CDR2 SNEGSKA (reference sequence). CDR3 region: CRADPGGAGGYTF. The CDR3 nucleotides are TGCAGGGCCGACCCGGGGGGGGCGGGAGGCTACACCTTC.

This clonotype was seen a single time. At one of its ends the junction is not consistent with the germline gene, which may arise from a read error. The rearrangement uses TRBV4-2 and TRBJ2-7; TRBD2 might be the D (5 bases). This CDR3 is 15 amino acids long. The germline gives CDR1 LGHNA, CDR2 YNFKEQ. CDR3 nucleotides: TGTGTCAGCAGCCAAGTGGCAGCGGTTACCTACGAGCAGTACTTC. It translates to CVSSQVAAVTYEQYF.

This clonotype has more than one count but fewer than ten. The gene calls are TRBV6-1 and TRBJ1-5; a weak D match, TRBD1 (5 bases). CDR1 MNHNS and CDR2 SASEGT come from the germline V gene. Trimming stripped 6 bases from V and 3 bases from J, with 9 bases between. The CDR3 is made up of 13 amino acids. The DNA of the CDR3 is TGTGCCAGCAGACAGGTACCCAATCAGCCCCAGCATTTT. Amino acids: CASRQVPNQPQHF.

V and J are TRBV6-5 and TRBJ2-1; 9 bases line up with TRBD2. The CDR3 covers 14 residues. V was clipped by 5 bases and J by 6 bases; unmatched bases: 5. Germline assignment: CDR1 MNHEY and CDR2 SVGAGI. The chain's CDR3 is CASSRLAGCNEQFF. In DNA, the CDR3 is TGTGCCAGCAGTAGGCTAGCGGGATGCAATGAGCAGTTCTTC.

Notes on this clonotype: A much larger clone differs by one base, so this may be a read error. The chain joins TRBV20-1 to TRBJ2-3, with D hard to call. CDR3 size: 13 residues. CDR1 DFQATT and CDR2 SNEGSKA come from the germline V gene (reference sequence). V lost 3 bases and J 0 bases, leaving 7 bases between the germline ends. In DNA form, the CDR3 reads TGCAGTGCTAGCAGGAGAAGCACAGATACGCAGTATTTT. Amino acids: CSASRRSTDTQYF.

This clonotype was found many times. The rearrangement uses TRBV20-1 and TRBJ2-1; maybe TRBD2 (5 bases). The germline CDR1 and CDR2 sequences are DFQATT and SNEGSKA (reference sequence). CDR3 size: 15 residues. Between the trimmed V and J ends, which lost 3 bases and 0 bases, there was a span of 12 bases. This CDR3 reads CSASQTTVSYNEQFF. The CDR3 DNA sequence: TGCAGTGCTAGTCAGACTACGGTCTCCTACAATGAGCAGTTCTTC.

This clonotype was seen a few times. The chain joins TRBV7-2 to TRBJ2-3, with 7 bases matching TRBD2. The CDR3 has 16 residues. With V trimmed by 3 bases and J by 3 bases, 9 bases remained unmatched. Germline V gene lookup returns CDR1 SGHTA and CDR2 FQGNSA. CDR3 sequence (DNA): TGTGCCAGCAGCTTTCAGGGCGGGGGATTAACAGATACGCAGTATTTT. Protein product: CASSFQGGGLTDTQYF.

The rearrangement links TRBV20-1 to TRBJ1-4; weak D call: TRBD1 (6 bases). The V and J ends lost 2 bases and 0 bases respectively, with 13 bases between them. Germline CDR1 and CDR2: DFQATT and SNEGSKA (reference sequence). This CDR3 has 16 residues. CDR3: CSARSWGATTNEKLFF. CDR3 DNA: TGCAGTGCTAGATCCTGGGGGGCCACAACTAATGAAAAACTGTTTTTT.

The rearrangement joins TRBV9 to TRBJ2-5; D is unresolved. The CDR3 extends over 14 amino acids. Trimming shortened V by 0 bases and J by 4 bases, and 10 bases separated the two germline ends. CDR1 is SGDLS, CDR2 YYNGEE, per germline. The CDR3 nucleotides are TGTGCCAGCAGCGTAGGTCTGCCCCGAGAGACCCAGTACTTC. Its translation is CASSVGLPRETQYF.

This chain uses TRBV14 with TRBJ2-2; possible D gene TRBD1, 6 bases. The V and J ends lost 0 bases and 4 bases respectively, with 15 bases between them. Per germline, CDR1 SGHDN and CDR2 FVKESK. The CDR3 runs to 17 residues. CDR3 sequence (DNA): TGTGCCAGCAGCCAAGAAGGCCTGGACAGATTCACCGGGGAGCTGTTTTTT. Encoded protein: CASSQEGLDRFTGELFF.

This clonotype was observed at least ten times. This chain uses TRBV5-1 with TRBJ2-7; TRBD1 agrees at 11 bases. Germline trimming cut 4 bases from V and 1 base from J; bases unmatched to any gene: 4. The germline gives CDR1 SGHRS, CDR2 YFSETQ. The CDR3 runs 15 residues. In DNA form, the CDR3 reads TGCGCCAGCAGCATCGGGACAGGGGGATCCTACGAGCAGTACTTC. Amino acids: CASSIGTGGSYEQYF.

Of note for this clonotype: One base away lies a much larger clone, so this may be a sequencing read error. The rearrangement uses TRBV7-6 and TRBJ2-1; D might be TRBD2 (7 bases). This CDR3 comprises 13 residues. Germline V gene lookup returns CDR1 SGHVS and CDR2 FNYEAQ. Here the CDR3 reads CASSFSGGNGQFF. DNA for the CDR3: TGTGCCAGCAGCTTTTCGGGGGGCAATGGGCAGTTCTTC.

In this sample, this clonotype turned up a few times. V gene TRBV20-1 combines with J gene TRBJ2-5; TRBD2 agrees at 8 bases. Judging by the DNA end, TRBJ2-7 fits better; the J call may be wrong. CDR1 DFQATT and CDR2 SNEGSKA come from the germline V gene (reference sequence). The CDR3 is made up of 14 amino acids. CDR3 DNA sequence: TGCAGTGCGGATCAGCGGGAGCGGTGGAACGAGCAGTACTTC. It is translated as CSADQRERWNEQYF.

At least ten counts were recorded for this clonotype. The J gene is TRBJ2-5, the V gene TRBV20-1; 8 positions agree with TRBD2. The V gene's germline CDR1 is DFQATT and CDR2 SNEGSKA (reference sequence). Unmatched junction bases numbered 17, after V lost 1 base and J lost 4 bases. This CDR3 has 18 residues. The CDR3 spells CSARVAGSAGARGETQYF. As DNA, the CDR3 is TGCAGTGCTAGAGTCGCGGGATCAGCGGGGGCCCGTGGAGAGACCCAGTACTTC.

On this clonotype itself: Given the absence of the conserved phenylalanine or tryptophan at the CDR3 end, a read error is likely. The chain employs TRBV5-1 and TRBJ2-4; the D is unclear. The DNA end lines up better with TRBJ2-7; the J call may be wrong. This CDR3 spans 14 amino acids. Per the germline V gene, CDR1 is SGHRS and CDR2 is YFSETQ. The CDR3 nucleotides are TGCGCCAGCAGCTTGGACTCGAAGACCTACGAGCAGTACTGC. It encodes CASSLDSKTYEQYC.

In its sample, this clonotype was seen many times. The chain combines TRBV27 with TRBJ2-1; TRBD1 might be the D (5 bases). The germline V gene has CDR1 MNHEY and CDR2 SMNVEV (reference sequence). The V and J ends lost 5 bases and 2 bases respectively, with 13 bases between them. This CDR3 has 15 amino acids. The CDR3 nucleotides read TGTGCCAGCAGTCTCACCGGACAAGCCTACAATGAGCAGTTCTTC. Its translation: CASSLTGQAYNEQFF.